Below, 3 T cell receptor beta chains from the same sample are listed, as sequenced in a study of OX40 agonist ivuxolimab in advanced cancers. Profiling relied on immunoSEQ multiplex PCR, and the TCRdb table lists in-frame clones only, not all of them. Among 70,000 to 80,000 clones listed, 93% were seen once. Sample: CD4+ or CD8+ T cells sorted from blood, taken in a trial of the OX40 agonist ivuxolimab. Receptors originate from an adult with an advanced solid tumor such as melanoma, head and neck, liver or kidney cancer.

The genes are TRBV5-4 and TRBJ2-2; no reliable D call. This CDR3 spans 13 amino acids. The V end was cut by 3 bases, the J end by 1 base, with 4 bases between. Germline values: CDR1 SGHNT, CDR2 YYREEE (reference sequence). As DNA, the CDR3 is TGTGCCAGCAGCTGGAAGAACACCGGGGAGCTGTTTTTT. It encodes CASSWKNTGELFF.

This clone appeared a few times. V usage is TRBV27 and J usage is TRBJ1-5; D is possibly TRBD1 (6 bases). Trimming shortened V by 7 bases and J by 6 bases, and 16 bases separated the two germline ends. This CDR3 comprises 14 residues. Germline CDR1 is MNHEY and CDR2 is SMNVEV (reference sequence). The CDR3 sequence is CASILQGRRQPQHF. Here the CDR3 DNA reads TGTGCCAGCATTCTTCAGGGGCGGCGTCAGCCCCAGCATTTT.

About this clone itself: Other DNA sequences of this sample code for an identical CDR3. The chain combines TRBV27 with TRBJ1-2; 7 nucleotides agree with TRBD1. CDR1 MNHEY and CDR2 SMNVEV come from the germline V gene (reference sequence). The trim removed 6 bases at V and 0 bases at J, leaving 1 base unmatched. This CDR3 is 13 amino acids long. The CDR3 region is CASRGGSNYGYTF. The DNA of the CDR3 is TGTGCCAGCAGAGGGGGCTCTAACTATGGCTACACCTTC.